This is a list of T cell receptor beta chains from one sample in a study of blood T cell repertoires in COVID-19. The protocol was immunoSEQ multiplex PCR, while the TCRdb copy is restricted to in-frame clones and leaves out a portion. Of more than 70,000 clones listed, about 82% are singletons. The specimen sequenced was peripheral blood. These receptors all come from a woman at least 80 years old in a cohort sampled during active or convalescent COVID-19. Each CDR3 is given with its conserved first and last residue. A D gene is named only where the DNA matches it firmly. A row's size may be missing; if present it is once, few, many or a size class.

V gene	D gene	clone size	J gene	CDR3 DNA	CDR3 protein
TRBV6-4	NA	NA	TRBJ2-1	TGTGCCAGCAGCGAAAGTCCAACAGGGTTGGATGAGCAGTTCTTC	CASSESPTGLDEQFF
TRBV6-1	NA	NA	TRBJ2-1	TGTGCCAGCAGTGAACGATTAGCCGTCAATGAGCAGTTCTTC	CASSERLAVNEQFF
TRBV28	TRBD1	NA	TRBJ2-7	TGTGCCAGCAGTACCCGACAGGGACCGAGCTCCTACGAGCAGTACTTC	CASSTRQGPSSYEQYF
TRBV7-6	TRBD2	NA	TRBJ2-1	TGTGCCAGCAGCCCGAATAGGGGACTAGCGGGAGGGCGAAATGAGCAGTTCTTC	CASSPNRGLAGGRNEQFF
TRBV6-1	NA	once	TRBJ1-5	TGTGCCAGCAGTGAATTCGGGCAGCCCCAGCATTTT	CASSEFGQPQHF
TRBV30	NA	NA	TRBJ1-3	TGTGCCTGGAAACAGGGATCGGGAAACACCATATATTTT	CAWKQGSGNTIYF
TRBV30	NA	once	TRBJ1-1	TGTGCCTGGAGTGCGAGGGTCATGAACACTGAAGCTTTCTTT	CAWSARVMNTEAFF
TRBV7-9	TRBD1	NA	TRBJ2-2	TGTGCCAGCAGATCACAGGGGATCACCGGGGAGCTGTTTTTT	CASRSQGITGELFF
TRBV18	TRBD1	NA	TRBJ1-1	TGTGCCAGCTCACGGACAGGGTTCACTGAAGCTTTCTTT	CASSRTGFTEAFF
TRBV5-4	TRBD1	NA	TRBJ2-5	TGTGCCAGCAGCTTGGGGGGACAGCAAGAGACCCAGTACTTC	CASSLGGQQETQYF
TRBV19	NA	NA	TRBJ2-2	TGTGCCAGTAGTATTCGGGGGAGCGGCAGGACCGGGGAGCTGTTTTTT	CASSIRGSGRTGELFF
TRBV5-1	TRBD1	NA	TRBJ2-2	TGCGCCAGCAGCCCCCCGGGACAGGGGAGCACCGGGGAGCTGTTTTTT	CASSPPGQGSTGELFF
TRBV6-5	NA	few	TRBJ2-7	TGTGCCAGCAGCAAGACTAGATCCCATTACGAGCAGTACTTC	CASSKTRSHYEQYF
TRBV24-1	NA	NA	TRBJ1-5	TGTGCCACCAGTCGGGGGGATAGCAATCAGCCCCAGCATTTT	CATSRGDSNQPQHF
TRBV27	NA	NA	TRBJ1-6	TGTGCCAGCAGCGTACTAAATTCACCCCTCCACTTT	CASSVLNSPLHF
TRBV18	NA	once	TRBJ1-5	TGTGCCAGCTCACCTGGAAGCGCTAGGCAGCCCCAGCATTTT	CASSPGSARQPQHF
TRBV5-1	TRBD1	NA	TRBJ2-5	TGCGCCAGCAGCTTAGCGACAGGGTACCAAGAGACCCAGTACTTC	CASSLATGYQETQYF
TRBV9	TRBD2	NA	TRBJ2-2	TGTGCCAGCAGCCCATACGGGACTAGCGGGAACACCGGGGAGCTGTTTTTT	CASSPYGTSGNTGELFF
TRBV7-3	NA	once	TRBJ2-2	TGTGCCAGCAGCCAAATTAACACCGGGGAGCTGTTTTTT	CASSQINTGELFF
TRBV3-1/TRBV3-2	TRBD1	NA	TRBJ2-3	TGTGCCAGCAGCCCCACAGGGGTCTCTTGGACAGATACGCAGTATTTT	CASSPTGVSWTDTQYF
TRBV12-3/TRBV12-4	NA	NA	TRBJ1-4	TGTGCCAGCAGTTTGGCGGAGGGTGAAAAACTGTTTTTT	CASSLAEGEKLFF
TRBV25-1	NA	NA	TRBJ1-3	TGTGCCAGCAGTGAGTCAGGGGTTGCTGGAAACACCATATATTTT	CASSESGVAGNTIYF
TRBV3-1/TRBV3-2	TRBD2	NA	TRBJ2-1	TGTGCCAGCAGCTTTGGGACTAGCAATGAGCAGTTCTTC	CASSFGTSNEQFF
TRBV6-5	NA	NA	TRBJ1-2	TGTGCCAGCAGGCCCGGACAGAGTGTCTATGGCTACACCTTC	CASRPGQSVYGYTF
TRBV6-6	NA	many	TRBJ2-3	TGTGCCAGCAGTACTTCCGGGACACTCGGGGAGCAGTATTTT	CASSTSGTLGEQYF
TRBV7-8	TRBD1	once	TRBJ1-5	TGTGCCAGCAGCCCCAGGGGGCACCAGCCCCAGCATTTT	CASSPRGHQPQHF
TRBV27	TRBD1	NA	TRBJ1-2	TGTGCCAGCAGTCCTGGACAGGGGTGGAACTATGGCTACACCTTC	CASSPGQGWNYGYTF
TRBV30	NA	NA	TRBJ1-1	TGTGCCTGGAGTGTACCCGTGAGCACTGAAGCTTTCTTT	CAWSVPVSTEAFF
TRBV19	TRBD1	NA	TRBJ2-5	TGTGCCAGTAGTATCGGGACAGGGGTAGGGGAGACCCAGTACTTC	CASSIGTGVGETQYF
TRBV2	TRBD1	once	TRBJ2-2	TGTGCCAGCAGGGGACAGGGGGCAACCGGGGAGCTGTTTTTT	CASRGQGATGELFF
TRBV11-2	NA	NA	TRBJ2-7	TGTGCCAGCAGCTTAGGAAGGGCTAGCTTGGAGTACGAGCAGTACTTC	CASSLGRASLEYEQYF
TRBV19	TRBD1	NA	TRBJ1-5	TGTGCCAGTAGAATCAGGACAGGTCAAGGGCAGCCCCAGCATTTT	CASRIRTGQGQPQHF
TRBV30	TRBD1	NA	TRBJ1-5	TGTGCCTGGAATGGACAGGGTCGGGATCAGCCCCAGCATTTT	CAWNGQGRDQPQHF
TRBV7-2	TRBD1	NA	TRBJ1-2	TGTGCCAGCAGTGCTACCCCAGACAGGGTTGAAGGCTACACCTTC	CASSATPDRVEGYTF
TRBV9	NA	NA	TRBJ2-3	TGTGCCAGCAGCCCTCACCCCGGGAGCACAGATACGCAGTATTTT	CASSPHPGSTDTQYF
TRBV27	TRBD2	many	TRBJ2-7	TGTGCCAGCAGAGCACTGGGTGGCGGGAGCTCTTACGAGCAGTACTTC	CASRALGGGSSYEQYF
TRBV30	NA	NA	TRBJ1-5	TGTGCCTGGAGTGGGGACGGGAGGGACCAGCCCCAGCATTTT	CAWSGDGRDQPQHF
TRBV6-6	TRBD1	many	TRBJ1-3	TGTGCCAGCAGCTTGACAGGGGGAGGAAACACCATATATTTT	CASSLTGGGNTIYF
TRBV19	NA	NA	TRBJ1-1	TGTGCCAGTAGTATTTTGCGGGGGGCTGTGGGCACTGAAGCTTTCTTT	CASSILRGAVGTEAFF
TRBV11-2	NA	NA	TRBJ2-7	TGTGCCAGCAGCTCCCTGGGGCAGCCTCATCCCTACGAGCAGTACTTC	CASSSLGQPHPYEQYF
TRBV28	NA	once	TRBJ1-5	TGTGCCAGCAGTTTGTCAAGGGGGCCCCAGCATTTT	CASSLSRGPQHF
TRBV14	NA	NA	TRBJ2-1	TGTGCCAGCAGCCAAGATCGCGGATATGAGCAGTTCTTC	CASSQDRGYEQFF
TRBV2	TRBD2	NA	TRBJ2-5	TGTGCCAGCAGTGTAATAGCGGGAGGGCCGGAGACCCAGTACTTC	CASSVIAGGPETQYF
TRBV5-6	NA	few	TRBJ2-3	TGTGCCAGCAGCGGGAGCCGGATAGCGTCGGATACGCAGTATTTT	CASSGSRIASDTQYF
TRBV11-3	NA	NA	TRBJ2-5	TGTGCCAGCAGCTCCAGATGGGGTGGGGGGTTGGAGACCCAGTACTTC	CASSSRWGGGLETQYF
TRBV6-5	NA	NA	TRBJ2-1	TGTGCCACCTCACCCGGCGGGATGTCCTACAATGAGCAGTTCTTC	CATSPGGMSYNEQFF
TRBV12-3/TRBV12-4	NA	once	TRBJ1-1	TGTGCCAGCAGTTTACCTAGGAACACTGAAGCTTTCTTT	CASSLPRNTEAFF
TRBV19	TRBD1	NA	TRBJ1-4	TGTGCCAGTAGTATGGGACAGAAAGTTTCTGCTAATGAAAAACTGTTTTTT	CASSMGQKVSANEKLFF
TRBV30	TRBD1	NA	TRBJ1-5	TGTGCCTGGAGGTCGGACAGGGGCAATCAGCCCCAGCATTTT	CAWRSDRGNQPQHF
TRBV5-1	NA	NA	TRBJ2-1	TGCGCCAGCAGCCGGGACAACGACAATGAGCAGTTCTTC	CASSRDNDNEQFF
TRBV21-1	NA	NA	TRBJ2-2	TGTGCCAGCAGCAAAGCGCGCACCGGGGAGCTGTTTTTT	CASSKARTGELFF
TRBV28	TRBD1	NA	TRBJ1-3	TGTGCCAGCAGTGGCACACAGGGGGCTAGCGGAAACACCATATATTTT	CASSGTQGASGNTIYF
TRBV2	NA	NA	TRBJ2-7	TGTGCCAGCAGGCGGGGCAGGGATTCGGCCGAGCAGTACTTC	CASRRGRDSAEQYF
TRBV9	NA	NA	TRBJ2-5	TGTGCCAGCACGCGAAGGGGCCTCCAAGAGACCCAGTACTTC	CASTRRGLQETQYF
TRBV21-1	NA	NA	TRBJ1-2	TGTGCCGCCCGGGACACTTTCTTC	CAARDTFF
TRBV7-2	NA	few	TRBJ2-2	TGTGCCAGCAGCTTAACACCGAACACCGGGGAGCTGTTTTTT	CASSLTPNTGELFF
TRBV29-1	TRBD1	NA	TRBJ1-4	TGCAGCGCAGGGGGCACCTGGGGGGCTACTAATGAAAAACTGTTTTTT	CSAGGTWGATNEKLFF
TRBV2	TRBD1	NA	TRBJ1-2	TGTGCCAGCACCCGAATCGGACAGGGCTGGTCTACCTATGGCTACACCTTC	CASTRIGQGWSTYGYTF
TRBV6-5	NA	few	TRBJ2-7	TGTGCCAGCAGTTCCACTCTTAGCTACGAGCAGTACTTC	CASSSTLSYEQYF
TRBV5-1	TRBD1	NA	TRBJ2-7	TGCGCCAGCAGACCGCTCGGGACAGGGCTTAGCGAGCAGTACTTC	CASRPLGTGLSEQYF